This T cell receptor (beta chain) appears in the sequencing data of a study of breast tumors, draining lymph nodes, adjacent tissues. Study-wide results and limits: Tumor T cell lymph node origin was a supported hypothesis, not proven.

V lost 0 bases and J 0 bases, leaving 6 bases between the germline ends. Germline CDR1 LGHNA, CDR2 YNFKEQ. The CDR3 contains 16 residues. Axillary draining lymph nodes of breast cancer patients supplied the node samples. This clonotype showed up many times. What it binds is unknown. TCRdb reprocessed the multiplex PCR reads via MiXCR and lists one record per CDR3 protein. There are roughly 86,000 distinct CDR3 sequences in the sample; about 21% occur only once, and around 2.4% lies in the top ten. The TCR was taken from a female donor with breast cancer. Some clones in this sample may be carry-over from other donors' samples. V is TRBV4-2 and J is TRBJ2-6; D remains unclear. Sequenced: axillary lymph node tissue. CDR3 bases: TGTGCCAGCAGCCAAGATCTGGGCTCTGGGGCCAACGTCCTGACTTTC. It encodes CASSQDLGSGANVLTF.